This T cell receptor (beta chain) is drawn from a study of monozygotic twins with inflammatory bowel disease. TCRdb re-called the 5' RACE reads, yielding one record per CDR3 amino acid sequence without DNA. This sample's table reports some 450,000 distinct CDR3 sequences. A remark on this clonotype: Antigen specificity is unknown.

The CDR3 has 13 amino acids. Germline V gene lookup returns CDR1 SEHNR and CDR2 FQNEAQ (reference sequence). General study findings and limits: No repertoire similarity difference was seen between concordant and discordant twins; power was possibly limited.

This TCR derives from a human donor with ulcerative colitis or Crohn's disease, or a healthy co-twin of an affected twin (not recorded which). The specimen sequenced was blood. The chain employs TRBV7-9 and TRBJ2-5. The chain's CDR3 is CASSLVDLATQYF.